The sequence of this TCR beta chain was determined in a study of cytomegalovirus exposure and HLA in healthy donors. Overall study results and limits: V- and J-gene trimming in TCR beta was tied to a missense DCLRE1C variant by an analysis performed later. Earlier findings revealed that most TCR beta V segments proved productive either about 87% or about 30% of the time. Overall, around 150 TCR beta chains were annotated as cytomegalovirus-associated.

In the PCR, 60 Vbeta and 13 Jbeta primers were used. Assay used: immunoSEQ multiplex PCR; TCRdb lists only in-frame clones, some missing. The data hold around 150,000 clones, with 80% to 85% observed a single time. The CDR3 is 12 amino acids. The V gene's germline CDR1 is SQVTM and CDR2 ANQGSEA. V lost 4 bases to trimming and J lost 2 bases; unmatched junction nucleotides: 0. A word on this clone: Its antigen is unknown.

J is TRBJ2-7 and V is TRBV29-1; 9 nucleotides agree with TRBD1. Sequencing was done on a sample of PBMCs. This clonotype was sampled from a man in his late teens or twenties in good health and CMV-seronegative. The CDR3 DNA sequence: TGCAGCGTTGGGACAGGGGCCTACGAGCAGTACTTC. This sequence encodes CSVGTGAYEQYF.